These 30 T cell receptor beta chains came from one sample sequenced in a study of T cell clonotyping in hematopoietic cell transplantation. Assay used: immunoSEQ multiplex PCR; TCRdb lists only in-frame clones, some missing. Of 45,000 or so clones in the sample, roughly 80% are singletons; the top ten hold around 5.3%. Time point of the sample: recipient sample about 28 days before transplant, after cytoreduction. This material consisted of peripheral blood mononuclear cells, taken before stem cell transplant. The receptors were sampled from a man in his 60s with myelodysplastic syndrome. Some clones in this sample may be carry-over from other donors' samples.

The chain combines TRBV7-2 with TRBJ2-2, with 15 positions matching TRBD2. Germline V gene lookup returns CDR1 SGHTA and CDR2 FQGNSA. The trim removed 4 bases at V and 0 bases at J, leaving 3 bases unmatched. The CDR3 is 18 residues long. The CDR3 region is CASSSRTSGGANTGELFF. CDR3 coding DNA: TGTGCCAGCAGCTCTAGGACTAGCGGGGGGGCGAACACCGGGGAGCTGTTTTTT.

This chain connects TRBV20-1 to TRBJ2-2, with D uncertain. CDR1 DFQATT and CDR2 SNEGSKA come from the germline V gene (reference sequence). This CDR3 region has 11 residues. The germline V and J ends were trimmed by 3 bases and 5 bases, with 4 bases remaining between them. The CDR3 reads CSARGTGELFF. For the CDR3, the DNA is TGCAGTGCTAGGGGGACCGGGGAGCTGTTTTTT.

The gene calls are TRBV7-2 and TRBJ1-1, with D uncertain. CDR3 length equals 13 residues. CDR1 is SGHTA and CDR2 is FQGNSA in the germline V gene. V gave up 4 bases and J gave up 1 base, with 7 bases separating them. The CDR3 region is CASSSDGNTEAFF. The CDR3 DNA reads TGTGCCAGCAGCTCGGACGGGAACACTGAAGCTTTCTTT.

V usage is TRBV29-1 and J usage is TRBJ2-1; no definite D call. The CDR3 spans 13 residues. V was cut by 8 bases and J by 5 bases, with 16 bases left in between. Germline assignment: CDR1 SQVTM and CDR2 ANQGSEA. CDR3 in amino acids: CSYKSVYNNEQFF. The CDR3 bases are TGCAGCTACAAATCGGTCTACAACAATGAGCAGTTCTTC.

This chain uses TRBV19 with TRBJ2-1, with D perhaps assigned TRBD1 or TRBD2 (5 bases each). This CDR3 contains 12 residues. The germline V gene encodes CDR1 LNHDA and CDR2 SQIVND (reference sequence). Trimming cost V 3 bases and J 10 bases, with 10 bases left between them. CDR3 loop: CASSISGREQFF. The CDR3 DNA sequence: TGTGCCAGTAGTATCTCGGGGCGGGAGCAGTTCTTC.

V is TRBV20-1 and J is TRBJ1-4, with D uncertain. With 4 bases removed from V and 8 bases from J, the gap between germline ends came to 8 bases. Germline values: CDR1 DFQATT, CDR2 SNEGSKA (reference sequence). The CDR3 contains 11 residues. The CDR3 DNA follows: TGCAGTGCTATCTCTCGAGAAAAACTGTTTTTT. Translation gives CSAISREKLFF.

The table lists this clone with a few counts. The V gene is TRBV9, the J gene TRBJ2-2; no clear D gene. The CDR3 loop spans 15 amino acids. CDR1 and CDR2 (germline): SGDLS, YYNGEE. Deletions cut 0 bases from V and 3 bases from J, with 9 bases between. The chain's CDR3 is CASSVGDTYTGELFF. For the CDR3, the DNA is TGTGCCAGCAGCGTAGGAGACACTTACACCGGGGAGCTGTTTTTT.

The chain employs TRBV5-4 and TRBJ2-7; D possibly corresponds to TRBD1 (6 bases). The germline V gene encodes CDR1 SGHNT and CDR2 YYREEE (reference sequence). The CDR3 loop spans 14 amino acids. The V end was cut by 3 bases, the J end by 2 bases, with 12 bases between. The CDR3 DNA is TGTGCCAGCAGCTCACAGGGTTCCCCCTACGAGCAGTACTTC. Protein sequence: CASSSQGSPYEQYF.

This clone is a singleton in its sample. The CDR3 sequence is CASSGQGLSYGYTF. The CDR3, as DNA: TGTGCCAGCAGCGGACAGGGATTAAGCTATGGCTACACCTTC. The chain joins TRBV7-9 to TRBJ1-2; 8 nucleotides align to TRBD1. V lost 5 bases to trimming and J lost 4 bases; unmatched junction nucleotides: 6. The CDR3 has 14 amino acids. Germline CDR1 and CDR2: SEHNR and FQNEAQ (reference sequence).

This chain links TRBV11-2 with TRBJ2-2; TRBD2 aligns across 8 bases. J gave up 6 bases and V 4 bases, and 10 bases lay outside the gene matches. The CDR3 has 16 residues. CDR1 is SGHAT, CDR2 FQNNGV, per germline. The DNA of the CDR3 is TGTGCCAGCAGCTCGACCTGGCGGGGGGACCCCGGGGAGCTGTTTTTT. Its protein is CASSSTWRGDPGELFF.

This rearrangement joins TRBV27 to TRBJ1-5; D call uncertain. Germline assignment: CDR1 MNHEY and CDR2 SMNVEV (reference sequence). V was clipped by 2 bases and J by 3 bases, with 5 bases between them. The CDR3 runs 13 residues. CDR3 region: CASSLGLNQPQHF. The CDR3 bases are TGTGCCAGCAGTTTAGGACTCAATCAGCCCCAGCATTTT.

This chain uses TRBV30 with TRBJ2-7; 8 positions agree with TRBD2. V shed 3 bases and J 4 bases; nucleotides not matched to a gene: 5. Looked up from germline, CDR1 is GTSNPN and CDR2 is SVGIG (reference sequence). The CDR3 covers 13 residues. CDR3 region: CAWRRGGLYEQYF. For the CDR3, the DNA is TGTGCCTGGAGACGGGGGGGCCTATACGAGCAGTACTTC.

The chain combines TRBV6-1 with TRBJ1-5, with D tentatively TRBD1 (6 bases). Germline CDR1 reads MNHNS; CDR2 reads SASEGT. Trimming left V 6 bases short and J 3 bases short, with 15 bases between. This CDR3 region has 15 residues. The CDR3 DNA reads TGTGCCAGCAGAGAGACAGGAGCACCCAATCAGCCCCAGCATTTT. Protein: CASRETGAPNQPQHF.

The gene calls are TRBV10-1 and TRBJ2-7, with TRBD1 matching over 7 bases. V lost 5 bases to trimming and J lost 0 bases; unmatched junction nucleotides: 4. Germline V gives CDR1 WNHNN, CDR2 SYGVQD (reference sequence). The CDR3 consists of 14 residues. The CDR3 bases are TGCGCCAGCAGTCCCGCAGGGGGCTCCTACGAGCAGTACTTC. Amino acids: CASSPAGGSYEQYF.

The chain combines TRBV19 with TRBJ1-2; the D gene is possibly TRBD1 (6 bases). V lost 7 bases, J lost 4 bases, and 13 bases lay in between. CDR3 length: 13 residues. Germline V gives CDR1 LNHDA, CDR2 SQIVND (reference sequence). The chain's CDR3 is CASIQGSGYGYTF. CDR3 DNA: TGTGCCAGTATACAGGGAAGCGGCTATGGCTACACCTTC.

V is TRBV13 and J is TRBJ1-1, with a tentative D call TRBD1 (5 bases). The germline V and J ends were trimmed by 5 bases and 5 bases, with 18 bases remaining between them. The CDR3 length is 15 residues. Germline V gene sequence: CDR1 PRHDT, CDR2 FYEKMQ (reference sequence). This CDR3 is CASSALGERGTEAFF. CDR3 sequence (DNA): TGTGCCAGCAGCGCCTTGGGGGAAAGGGGAACTGAAGCTTTCTTT.

The V gene is TRBV7-9, the J gene TRBJ1-6, with D unresolved. V lost 1 base, J lost 11 bases, and 15 bases lay in between. This CDR3 has 15 amino acids. Germline V CDR1 and CDR2: SEHNR, FQNEAQ (reference sequence). The CDR3 region has the DNA TGTGCCAGCAGCTTAGGGACCCGAACTGAAGCACCCCTCCACTTT. It encodes CASSLGTRTEAPLHF.

This clone was seen a few times. This sequence joins TRBV7-2 and TRBJ2-5; 9 bases agree with TRBD2. V trimming: 1 base; J trimming: 1 base; junction bases outside the gene matches: 4. The CDR3 length is 16 residues. In germline, CDR1 is SGHTA, CDR2 FQGNSA. This CDR3 reads CASSLVGTSSQETQYF. Here the CDR3 DNA reads TGTGCCAGCAGCTTAGTAGGGACTAGCAGCCAAGAGACCCAGTACTTC.

V gene TRBV27 combines with J gene TRBJ1-1, with unresolved D. CDR3 length equals 11 residues. Trimming shortened V by 9 bases and J by 0 bases, and 5 bases separated the two germline ends. Germline V gene lookup returns CDR1 MNHEY and CDR2 SMNVEV (reference sequence). CDR3 sequence: CASRLNTEAFF. The CDR3 DNA is TGTGCCAGTCGGCTGAACACTGAAGCTTTCTTT.

The chain uses TRBV6-1 and TRBJ2-3, with 12 positions matching TRBD2. The CDR3 has 16 residues. The V gene end was trimmed by 3 bases and the J gene end by 7 bases; junction bases not matched to a gene: 8. The germline V gene has CDR1 MNHNS and CDR2 SASEGT. The CDR3 loop is CASSEAGLAGRYTQYF. CDR3 DNA sequence: TGTGCCAGCAGTGAGGCCGGACTAGCGGGGCGGTATACGCAGTATTTT.

This chain uses TRBV5-1 with TRBJ2-7; D is uncertain. Trimming cost V 0 bases and J 6 bases, with 7 bases left between them. This CDR3 has 12 residues. Germline V lookup: CDR1 SGHRS, CDR2 YFSETQ. CDR3 in amino acids: CASSLGGPEQYF. The CDR3 coding sequence is TGCGCCAGCAGCTTGGGGGGTCCCGAGCAGTACTTC. Filled out from reference TRBV5-1 and TRBJ2-7, the complete variable domain reads KAGVTQTPRYLIKTRGQQVTLSCSPISGHRSVSWYQQTPGQGLQFLFEYFSETQRNKGNFPGRFSGRQFSNSRSEMNVSTLELGDSALYLCASSLGGPEQYFGPGTRLTVT.

The chain links TRBV9 to TRBJ2-3, with 7 nucleotides matching TRBD2. Germline CDR1 SGDLS, CDR2 YYNGEE. The length of the CDR3 is 15 residues. Unmatched junction bases numbered 5, after V lost 4 bases and J lost 0 bases. This chain's CDR3 is CASSSGGLSTDTQYF. The DNA of the CDR3 is TGTGCCAGCAGCTCGGGAGGCCTTAGCACAGATACGCAGTATTTT.

The CDR3 loop reads CASSAEWGGGYTF. The CDR3, as DNA: TGTGCCAGCAGCGCGGAATGGGGAGGTGGCTACACCTTC. V is TRBV9 and J is TRBJ1-2; no clear D gene. Germline-derived CDR1 and CDR2 are SGDLS and YYNGEE. Trimming left V 3 bases short and J 7 bases short, with 13 bases between. CDR3 length: 13 amino acids.

This clone appeared once. V is TRBV2 and J is TRBJ2-7, with 12 nucleotides matching TRBD2. The germline V gene has CDR1 SNHLY and CDR2 FYNNEI. The length of the CDR3 is 15 residues. V shed 6 bases and J 5 bases; nucleotides not matched to a gene: 8. In DNA, the CDR3 is TGTGCCAGCAGCCCGGGACTAGCGGGCCGCGACGAGCAGTACTTC. Translated: CASSPGLAGRDEQYF.

V is TRBV5-4 and J is TRBJ2-3, with 9 bases aligning to TRBD2. The CDR3 is 16 residues long. The germline V gene has CDR1 SGHNT and CDR2 YYREEE (reference sequence). The trim removed 0 bases at V and 2 bases at J, leaving 4 bases unmatched. CDR3 nucleotides: TGTGCCAGCAGCTTGGACGGCGGGGGGGCCACAGATACGCAGTATTTT. Translated: CASSLDGGGATDTQYF.

The J gene is TRBJ2-1, the V gene TRBV7-9; D might be TRBD1 (6 bases). The V end lost 3 bases, the J end lost 1 base, and 10 bases lay between the germline ends. CDR3 size: 15 residues. Germline-derived CDR1 and CDR2 are SEHNR and FQNEAQ (reference sequence). CDR3 amino acids: CASSFVRGSYNEQFF. The CDR3 DNA sequence: TGTGCCAGCAGCTTTGTGAGGGGGTCCTACAATGAGCAGTTCTTC.

The rearrangement joins TRBV15 to TRBJ1-1; the D gene is possibly TRBD1 (6 bases). This CDR3 region has 16 residues. With 1 base removed from V and 4 bases from J, the gap between germline ends came to 16 bases. Per germline, CDR1 LNHNV and CDR2 YYDKDF (reference sequence). CDR3 nucleotides: TGTGCCACCAGCAGAGGTTGGGGGGGCGCGGGCACTGAAGCTTTCTTT. Translation gives CATSRGWGGAGTEAFF. The complete variable domain, with remaining parts taken from reference TRBV15 and TRBJ1-1, reads DAMVIQNPRYQVTQFGKPVTLSCSQTLNHNVMYWYQQKSSQAPKLLFHYYDKDFNNEADTPDNFQSRRPNTSFCFLDIRSPGLGDTAMYLCATSRGWGGAGTEAFFGQGTRLTVV.

J is TRBJ1-1 and V is TRBV9, with unresolved D. V was shortened by 0 bases and J by 4 bases, with 7 bases between the two germline ends. This CDR3 contains 13 residues. From germline, CDR1 is SGDLS and CDR2 YYNGEE. CDR3 coding DNA: TGTGCCAGCAGCGTAGGAGGATCCACTGAAGCTTTCTTT. Amino acids: CASSVGGSTEAFF.

The genes are TRBV10-2 and TRBJ2-7; the D gene is possibly TRBD2 (5 bases). This CDR3 comprises 14 residues. Germline loops: CDR1 WSHSY, CDR2 SAAADI. V lost 3 bases and J lost 6, with 15 bases in between. The CDR3 loop is CASSDTLFSGEQYF. The CDR3 DNA sequence: TGCGCCAGCAGTGACACCCTTTTCAGCGGCGAGCAGTACTTC.

This clone was recorded a few times. J is TRBJ2-3 and V is TRBV5-6; D gene ambiguous. Trimming cost V 0 bases and J 4 bases, with 0 bases left between them. Germline V gene data show CDR1 as SGHDT and CDR2 as YYEEEE. The CDR3 extends over 11 amino acids. The CDR3 loop reads CASSLADTQYF. In DNA form, the CDR3 reads TGTGCCAGCAGCTTGGCAGATACGCAGTATTTT. The variable domain in full, completed from reference TRBV5-6 and TRBJ2-3, reads DAGVTQSPTHLIKTRGQQVTLRCSPKSGHDTVSWYQQALGQGPQFIFQYYEEEERQRGNFPDRFSGHQFPNYSSELNVNALLLGDSALYLCASSLADTQYFGPGTRLTVL.